These 31 T cell receptor beta chains came from one sample sequenced in a study of cytomegalovirus exposure and HLA in healthy donors (dated by TCRdb to about 2017). The library relied on the immunoSEQ multiplex PCR assay. The table comes from immuneACCESS by way of TCRdb, which keeps in-frame sequences with V and J called. Part of the clones is missing from these tables; in studies checked, under half for an unresolved V gene and the rest for unknown reasons. Present in this sample are some 210,000 clones, around nine tenths of which were seen just once. The ten top clones hold roughly 2% of the sample. The specimen was PBMCs. These receptors were obtained from a woman aged 18-30 years in good health and CMV-seropositive.

The chain links TRBV28 to TRBJ1-5; a weak D match, TRBD1 (6 bases). The CDR3 runs 16 residues. V was trimmed by 10 bases and J by 2 bases, leaving 21 bases between them. Looked up from germline, CDR1 is MDHEN and CDR2 is SYDVKM. This chain's CDR3 is CATDYRVRRGNQPQHF. The CDR3 nucleotides read TGTGCCACCGATTACAGGGTCAGACGGGGCAATCAGCCCCAGCATTTT.

The CDR3 DNA reads TGCGCCAGCACCCACCAGGGGGCGAAAGCTTTCTTT. Protein sequence: CASTHQGAKAFF. V gene TRBV10-2 combines with J gene TRBJ1-1; TRBD1 matches 8 bases. This CDR3 region has 12 residues. V gave up 7 bases and J gave up 9 bases; unmatched junction bases: 7. Germline V gene data show CDR1 as WSHSY and CDR2 as SAAADI.

V is TRBV25-1 and J is TRBJ1-5, with D hard to call. The CDR3 totals 15 residues. V gave up 3 bases and J gave up 0 bases, with 9 bases separating them. Germline V gene sequence: CDR1 MGHDK, CDR2 SYGVNS. DNA for the CDR3: TGTGCCAGCAGTGATCAAGCATATAGCAATCAGCCCCAGCATTTT. It translates to CASSDQAYSNQPQHF.

The chain couples TRBV6-1 to TRBJ1-5; TRBD1 matches at 8 bases. This CDR3 contains 16 residues. V dropped 3 bases and J dropped 0; count of bases not matched to a gene: 4. Germline V gene data show CDR1 as MNHNS and CDR2 as SASEGT. The CDR3: CASSEPGGLSNQPQHF. CDR3 in DNA: TGTGCCAGCAGTGAGCCAGGGGGCCTTAGCAATCAGCCCCAGCATTTT.

V gene TRBV27 combines with J gene TRBJ2-1; D perhaps matches TRBD2 (6 bases). The germline V gene has CDR1 MNHEY and CDR2 SMNVEV (reference sequence). This CDR3 is built from 14 residues. V was shortened by 6 bases and J by 2 bases, with 11 bases between the two germline ends. Here the CDR3 DNA reads TGTGCCAGCAGGCGTACTAGCCCCTACAATGAGCAGTTCTTC. This encodes CASRRTSPYNEQFF.

This clone was counted between two and nine times. The V call is TRBV7-2, the J call TRBJ1-5, with D uncertain. CDR3 length equals 14 residues. The V end lost 5 bases, the J end lost 1 base, and 9 bases lay between the germline ends. Per germline, CDR1 SGHTA and CDR2 FQGNSA. CDR3 sequence reads: CASSRSQSNQPQHF. CDR3 nucleotides: TGTGCCAGCAGCCGTTCACAGAGCAATCAGCCCCAGCATTTT. The whole variable domain, remainder taken from reference TRBV7-2 and TRBJ1-5, is GAGVSQSPSNKVTEKGKDVELRCDPISGHTALYWYRQSLGQGLEFLIYFQGNSAPDKSGLPSDRFSAERTGGSVSTLTIQRTQQEDSAVYLCASSRSQSNQPQHFGDGTRLSIL.

This clone is a singleton in its sample. The V call is TRBV5-6, the J call TRBJ1-4; 7 bases fit TRBD1. This CDR3 has 18 amino acids. CDR1 is SGHDT and CDR2 is YYEEEE in the germline V gene. The V and J ends lost 3 bases and 3 bases, in that order; junction bases with no gene match: 14. The CDR3 region is CASSSLYTDRASNEKLFF. For the CDR3, the DNA is TGTGCCAGCAGCTCCCTGTATACCGACAGGGCCTCTAATGAAAAACTGTTTTTT.

The rearrangement joins TRBV10-1 to TRBJ2-5, with 11 positions matching TRBD2. V lost 4 bases, J lost 4 bases, and 8 bases stayed unmatched. Per germline, CDR1 WNHNN and CDR2 SYGVQD (reference sequence). There are 16 residues in the CDR3. CDR3 loop: CASSGGKGLAGETQYF. The CDR3 DNA sequence: TGCGCCAGCAGTGGGGGGAAAGGACTAGCGGGAGAGACCCAGTACTTC.

This clone came up once. The chain employs TRBV30 and TRBJ2-7, with D hard to call. V shed 0 bases and J shed 7 bases, with 7 bases lying between them. Germline V lookup: CDR1 GTSNPN, CDR2 SVGIG (reference sequence). The CDR3 extends over 11 amino acids. The CDR3 region is CAWSVLLEQYF. The CDR3 DNA follows: TGTGCCTGGAGTGTACTCCTAGAGCAGTACTTC.

This chain uses TRBV5-1 with TRBJ2-7; TRBD2 matches 9 bases. The CDR3 extends over 14 amino acids. With V trimmed by 0 bases and J by 4 bases, 2 bases remained unmatched. Germline V CDR1 and CDR2: SGHRS, YFSETQ. CDR3 residues: CASSLGLAVYEQYF. The CDR3 DNA reads TGCGCCAGCAGCTTGGGACTAGCGGTTTACGAGCAGTACTTC.

V usage is TRBV4-2 and J usage is TRBJ2-7; TRBD2 aligns across 13 bases. The V and J ends lost 4 bases and 0 bases, in that order; junction bases with no gene match: 0. The CDR3 has 15 amino acids. Germline CDR1 LGHNA, CDR2 YNFKEQ. In DNA, the CDR3 is TGTGCCAGCAGCCGGACTAGCGGGAGCTCCTACGAGCAGTACTTC. Protein: CASSRTSGSSYEQYF.

The chain recombines TRBV4-1 with TRBJ2-5; the D gene is possibly TRBD2 (5 bases). V was cut by 4 bases and J by 7 bases, with 16 bases left in between. The CDR3 length is 14 residues. The germline gives CDR1 MGHRA, CDR2 YSYEKL. The CDR3 bases are TGCGCCAGCAGCCCAAGGACTCTCCTAGGGACCCAGTACTTC. Its protein product is CASSPRTLLGTQYF.

V gene TRBV6-5 combines with J gene TRBJ1-2; the match to TRBD1 covers 7 bases. The CDR3 runs to 13 residues. Germline assignment: CDR1 MNHEY and CDR2 SVGAGI. The V gene end was trimmed by 6 bases and the J gene end by 6 bases; junction bases not matched to a gene: 7. CDR3 in DNA: TGTGCCAGCAGCAGAAGGGGGCGCGATGGCTACACCTTC. This gives the protein CASSRRGRDGYTF.

V is TRBV5-1 and J is TRBJ2-7; D is possibly TRBD2 (6 bases). The CDR3 consists of 14 residues. V lost 1 base and J lost 3, with 11 bases in between. Germline-derived CDR1 and CDR2 are SGHRS and YFSETQ. In nucleotides, the CDR3 is TGCGCCAGCAGCTTGTTCGGGGGATTCTACGAGCAGTACTTC. Its protein product is CASSLFGGFYEQYF.

The chain has TRBV6-5 and TRBJ1-1, with a weak D call TRBD1 (5 bases). The ends were cut back, 0 bases at V and 1 base at J, with 9 bases in the middle. The CDR3 is made up of 15 amino acids. CDR1 and CDR2 (germline): MNHEY, SVGAGI. The CDR3 DNA sequence: TGTGCCAGCAGTTACTCGCAGGGTACGAACACTGAAGCTTTCTTT. Its translation: CASSYSQGTNTEAFF.

There are a few counts of this clone. The CDR3 DNA reads TGTGCCAGCAGCCAAGGGGACTATAGCTCCTACGAGCAGTACTTC. It specifies CASSQGDYSSYEQYF. The rearrangement links TRBV4-2 to TRBJ2-7; TRBD2 matches at 7 bases. The V and J ends lost 1 base and 0 bases, in that order; junction bases with no gene match: 3. CDR3 length equals 15 residues. Per the germline V gene, CDR1 is LGHNA and CDR2 is YNFKEQ.

The V and J genes are TRBV6-4 and TRBJ2-7, with 11 bases aligning to TRBD2. CDR1 is MRHNA, CDR2 SNTAGT, per germline. There are 15 residues in the CDR3. Unmatched junction bases numbered 3, after V lost 5 bases and J lost 0 bases. This CDR3 reads CASSHTSGSSYEQYF. CDR3 DNA sequence: TGTGCCAGCAGTCACACTAGCGGGAGCTCCTACGAGCAGTACTTC.

About this clone itself: The CDR3 does not close with the conserved phenylalanine or tryptophan, likely indicating a read error. This rearrangement joins TRBV10-2 to TRBJ1-2; D is ambiguous. CDR3 length equals 13 residues. Germline CDR1 and CDR2: WSHSY and SAAADI. Trimming pared 0 bases from V and 2 bases from J, leaving 4 bases between. The DNA for the CDR3 is TGCGCCAGCAGTGAGTCGAGGAACTATGGCTACACCCTC. This encodes CASSESRNYGYTL.

This chain uses TRBV27 with TRBJ2-7; 13 bases map to TRBD2. The trim removed 6 bases at V and 5 bases at J, leaving 4 bases unmatched. The CDR3 loop spans 14 amino acids. Germline V lookup: CDR1 MNHEY, CDR2 SMNVEV (reference sequence). DNA for the CDR3: TGTGCCAGCAGGCGGACTAGCGGGAGAGACGAGCAGTACTTC. This codes for CASRRTSGRDEQYF.

The V call is TRBV27, the J call TRBJ2-3, with D unclear. CDR3 length equals 14 residues. V was shortened by 8 bases and J by 0 bases, with 12 bases between the two germline ends. The germline V gene has CDR1 MNHEY and CDR2 SMNVEV (reference sequence). CDR3 bases: TGTGCCAGCTCGAAACGCCAGAGCACAGATACGCAGTATTTT. It yields the protein CASSKRQSTDTQYF.

V is TRBV2 and J is TRBJ2-5; the match to TRBD2 covers 9 bases. J lost 2 bases, V lost 5 bases, and 9 bases had no gene match. The CDR3 has 16 amino acids. From germline, CDR1 is SNHLY and CDR2 FYNNEI. The CDR3 DNA is TGTGCCAGCAGTAAAACCCTAGCGGGGAAACAAGAGACCCAGTACTTC. Translating gives CASSKTLAGKQETQYF.

The V call is TRBV7-9, the J call TRBJ2-1, with 10 bases that match TRBD2. The CDR3 runs to 18 residues. Germline V gene lookup returns CDR1 SEHNR and CDR2 FQNEAQ (reference sequence). V lost 5 bases and J lost 7; bases outside the gene matches: 17. The CDR3 reads CASSPPGLAGGSFNEQFF. DNA for the CDR3: TGTGCCAGCAGCCCTCCGGGATTAGCGGGAGGCTCCTTTAATGAGCAGTTCTTC.

This clone was seen many times. This chain joins TRBV11-2 and TRBJ2-2, with D possibly TRBD2 on 6 matching bases. The CDR3 is made up of 15 amino acids. CDR1 SGHAT and CDR2 FQNNGV come from the germline V gene. Deletions cut 3 bases from V and 5 bases from J, with 13 bases between. This CDR3 reads CASSFGLRGTGELFF. DNA of the CDR3: TGTGCCAGCAGCTTTGGACTAAGAGGGACCGGGGAGCTGTTTTTT.

The V and J genes are TRBV10-1 and TRBJ2-1; 9 nucleotides line up with TRBD1. V lost 8 bases, J lost 6 bases, and 14 bases stayed unmatched. Germline lookup yields CDR1 WNHNN and CDR2 SYGVQD (reference sequence). CDR3 length equals 16 residues. CDR3 sequence reads: CASRNTGQGMVNEQFF. CDR3 coding DNA: TGCGCCAGCCGCAACACGGGACAGGGAATGGTCAATGAGCAGTTCTTC.

The chain joins TRBV6-5 to TRBJ1-2; 8 positions match TRBD1. Germline lookup yields CDR1 MNHEY and CDR2 SVGAGI. This CDR3 has 13 amino acids. V lost 5 bases and J lost 3; bases outside the gene matches: 2. The CDR3 protein is CASSMDRDYGYTF. The CDR3 DNA reads TGTGCCAGCAGTATGGACAGGGACTATGGCTACACCTTC.

This chain uses TRBV28 with TRBJ1-1; D gene ambiguous. Trimming cost V 4 bases and J 1 base, with 4 bases left between them. There are 12 residues in the CDR3. CDR1 and CDR2 from the germline V gene are MDHEN and SYDVKM. CDR3 nucleotides: TGTGCCAGCAGTTATCAGAACACTGAAGCTTTCTTT. It yields the protein CASSYQNTEAFF. Full variable domain (remainder filled in from reference TRBV28 and TRBJ1-1): DVKVTQSSRYLVKRTGEKVFLECVQDMDHENMFWYRQDPGLGLRLIYFSYDVKMKEKGDIPEGYSVSREKKERFSLILESASTNQTSMYLCASSYQNTEAFFGQGTRLTVV.

The CDR3 is CASTGRGETEQYF. CDR3 sequence (DNA): TGCGCCAGCACCGGCCGGGGTGAAACCGAGCAGTACTTC. This chain joins TRBV5-1 and TRBJ2-7; weak D call: TRBD2 (5 bases). In germline, CDR1 is SGHRS, CDR2 YFSETQ. The length of the CDR3 is 13 residues. V lost 6 bases, J lost 6 bases, and 16 bases lay in between. The variable domain in full, completed from reference TRBV5-1 and TRBJ2-7, reads KAGVTQTPRYLIKTRGQQVTLSCSPISGHRSVSWYQQTPGQGLQFLFEYFSETQRNKGNFPGRFSGRQFSNSRSEMNVSTLELGDSALYLCASTGRGETEQYFGPGTRLTVT.

The chain links TRBV19 to TRBJ2-7, with 7 positions matching TRBD2. The CDR3 loop spans 15 amino acids. Germline CDR1 is LNHDA and CDR2 is SQIVND (reference sequence). The ends lost 6 bases at V and 3 bases at J; junction bases unmatched: 11. This CDR3 is CASRGAGGSYYEQYF. The CDR3 DNA is TGTGCCAGTAGAGGGGCTGGCGGGAGTTACTACGAGCAGTACTTC.

The chain carries TRBV7-3 and TRBJ2-2; D is undetermined. V was shortened by 4 bases and J by 3 bases, with 3 bases between the two germline ends. The CDR3 is 12 amino acids. Germline V gene data show CDR1 as SGHTA and CDR2 as FQGTGA. The CDR3 is CASSSDTGELFF. The DNA for the CDR3 is TGTGCCAGCAGCTCCGACACCGGGGAGCTGTTTTTT.

This clone was found once. Compared with germline, one end of the junction differs, possibly owing to a read error. The V and J genes are TRBV7-7 and TRBJ2-1, with D perhaps matching TRBD2 (6 bases). Germline V gene data show CDR1 as SSHAT and CDR2 as FNYEAQ (reference sequence). This CDR3 is built from 15 residues. CDR3 coding DNA: TGTGCTAGCAGCTTAGGCGGCGGGGCCTACAATGAGCAGTTCTTC. Protein: CASSLGGGAYNEQFF.

The table lists this clone with a count of one. The rearrangement joins TRBV5-1 to TRBJ2-5; possibly TRBD2 for D (5 bases). Germline V gene lookup returns CDR1 SGHRS and CDR2 YFSETQ. V gave up 4 bases and J gave up 5 bases, with 15 bases separating them. The CDR3 runs to 14 residues. CDR3 residues: CASSLSVGGETQYF. CDR3 nucleotide sequence: TGCGCCAGCAGCCTCAGCGTGGGCGGGGAGACCCAGTACTTC.